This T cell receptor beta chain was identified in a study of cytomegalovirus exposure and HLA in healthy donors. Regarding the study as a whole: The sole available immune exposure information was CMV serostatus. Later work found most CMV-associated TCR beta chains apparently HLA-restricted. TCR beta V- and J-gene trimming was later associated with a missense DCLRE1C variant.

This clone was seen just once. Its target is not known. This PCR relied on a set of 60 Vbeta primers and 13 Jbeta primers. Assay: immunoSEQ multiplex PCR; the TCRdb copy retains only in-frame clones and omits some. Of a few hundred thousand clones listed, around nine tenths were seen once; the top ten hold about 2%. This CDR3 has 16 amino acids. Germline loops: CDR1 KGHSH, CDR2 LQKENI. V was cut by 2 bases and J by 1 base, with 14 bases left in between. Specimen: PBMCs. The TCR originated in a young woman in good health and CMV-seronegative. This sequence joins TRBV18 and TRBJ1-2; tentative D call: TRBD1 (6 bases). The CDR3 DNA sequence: TGTGCCAGCTCACCAGACAGGCCTACAAATAACTATGGCTACACCTTC. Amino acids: CASSPDRPTNNYGYTF.